Reported below is one TCR beta chain. Its antigen is currently not known. The sample holds no much larger clone one base away, and base qualities are not on file. The CDR3 regions of human TCRbeta chains were subjected to immunosequencing. As for how the authors treated the data: TCRs in the repertoires were compared against a reference library of SARS-CoV-2-specific TCRs that had been generated with the MIRA antigen-specificity platform. Breadth was defined as the fraction of unique TCRs that were SARS-CoV-2-associated. Depth was defined as the fraction of total T cells that were SARS-CoV-2-associated. Using the MIRA data, each spike-specific TCR was mapped to the spike region that the TCR reacts to and placed in a CD4 or CD8 class. Log10-transformed breadth and depth values were compared by one-way ANOVA with Sidak's multiple comparisons tests. TCRdb mirrors the immuneACCESS table, restricted to in-frame sequences. Some clones are absent from its copies; in checked studies, under half trace to an unresolved V gene, and the reason for the others is unknown. V, J and clone size were drawn from that table, and D and trimming were deduced from the DNA. The sample data list around 150,000 clones, and about 89% of these were observed just once. Around 1.3% of the sample comes from the top ten.

The time point label for this specimen denotes: about 28 days (+/-7) after the second vaccine dose. AZD1222 recipients whose second dose came at about 4 weeks and those whose second dose came at about 12 weeks were combined into one group, since spike-specific TCR depth and breadth did not differ between the two schedules. Vaccinee samples came from UK trials COV001 and COV002, including a single-blind randomized controlled phase 2/3 trial of AZD1222 (ChAdOx1 nCoV-19) in healthy adults. Trial participant PBMC samples were collected at day 0 and day 28 after the second dose for TCRbeta chain sequencing. The sample comes from a study of T cell responses to AZD1222 COVID-19 vaccine (dated by TCRdb to about 2021). For context, the study as a whole: TCR sequencing was performed for some 250 trial participants, of whom roughly 200 were given two doses of AZD1222 and around 25 were given two doses of MenACWY control vaccine. Trial participants were enrolled by age into subgroups of 18-55, 56-69 and 70-plus years, and around 140, 26 and 57 TCR-sequenced participants, respectively, were included in these subgroups. What the study reported, not specific to this receptor: Reportedly, close to half of the unique spike-specific TCRs recognized epitopes lying outside the regions that are mutated in the B.1.351 and B.1.1.7 variants. Participants were mostly white British, with more females than males. The authors suggested clonal diversity may have been underestimated. The 56-69-year group was small, and its depth increase did not reach significance, likely because of low power. Conclusions about previously exposed vaccinees were limited because only 5 or 6 AZD1222 recipients were SARS-CoV-2 seropositive at baseline. After two AZD1222 doses, spike-specific TCR breadth and depth were significantly higher than at day 0 and than in MenACWY recipients. The vaccine-associated CD4 TCRs covered the entire spike protein, and the dominant responses fell in regions 160-218 and 743-854. Because no day 14 peak-response samples were available, repertoires were characterized only after the peak T cell response.

Sequences SGHNT (CDR1) and YYREEE (CDR2) are obtained from the germline V gene (reference sequence). The germline V and J ends show losses of 5 bases and 0 bases respectively, and no gene match explains 11 bases of the junction. Including cysteine and phenylalanine, the CDR3 has 16 amino acids. Only the CDR3 DNA is retained, 48 bases long and in frame from the first base. The TCR comes from an adult who received the AZD1222 COVID-19 vaccine. The rearrangement joined TRBV5-4 to TRBJ2-7, and 7 bases in between align with TRBD1. Sequenced material: peripheral blood, taken 28 days after the second AZD1222 dose. The DNA is TGTGCCAGCAGTCAGCCTGGGACAGTGAGCTCCTACGAGCAGTACTTC. Its coded protein is CASSQPGTVSSYEQYF.